These 4 T cell receptor beta chains originate from one sample sequenced in a study of T cell changes during pregnancy in multiple sclerosis. Sequenced by immunoSEQ multiplex PCR; TCRdb stores in-frame clones only, minus some. The sample shows just under 65,000 clones, roughly 91% of them seen only once. The sequencing here drew on peripheral blood, taken in the third trimester of pregnancy. The receptors were gathered from a female donor in good health, enrolled as a control in a pregnancy study.

The chain uses TRBV5-6 and TRBJ1-2, with 9 bases aligning to TRBD1. J was trimmed by 4 bases and V by 1 base; bases with no gene match: 11. Germline lookup yields CDR1 SGHDT and CDR2 YYEEEE. This CDR3 has 17 amino acids. The CDR3 DNA reads TGTGCCAGCAGCTTGTGGGGACAGGGCCTTCAAGGCTATGGCTACACCTTC. This sequence encodes CASSLWGQGLQGYGYTF.

A few counts support this clone. For the CDR3, the DNA is TGTGCCAGCAGGGCCGGGACTAACCCCTACGAGCAGTACTTC. It yields the protein CASRAGTNPYEQYF. V usage is TRBV5-4 and J usage is TRBJ2-7, with 7 positions matching TRBD2. V dropped 5 bases and J dropped 2; count of bases not matched to a gene: 7. The CDR3 sequence is 14 residues long. CDR1 and CDR2 from the germline V gene are SGHNT and YYREEE (reference sequence).

CDR3 sequence (DNA): TGTGCCAGCAGTCGGTACGAGGGGGCAGGCGAGCAGTACTTC. This codes for CASSRYEGAGEQYF. The chain joins TRBV7-9 to TRBJ2-7; 7 nucleotides match TRBD1. This CDR3 spans 14 amino acids. Germline loops: CDR1 SEHNR, CDR2 FQNEAQ (reference sequence). V was pared by 6 bases and J by 6 bases, with 11 bases of the junction left unmatched.

The V gene is TRBV7-3, the J gene TRBJ1-1, with 12 bases fitting TRBD1. Per the germline V gene, CDR1 is SGHTA and CDR2 is FQGTGA. The CDR3 has 15 residues. Germline trimming cut 4 bases from V and 5 bases from J; bases unmatched to any gene: 5. CDR3: CASSSTGQGATEAFF. CDR3 bases: TGTGCCAGCAGCTCGACGGGACAGGGGGCGACTGAAGCTTTCTTT.